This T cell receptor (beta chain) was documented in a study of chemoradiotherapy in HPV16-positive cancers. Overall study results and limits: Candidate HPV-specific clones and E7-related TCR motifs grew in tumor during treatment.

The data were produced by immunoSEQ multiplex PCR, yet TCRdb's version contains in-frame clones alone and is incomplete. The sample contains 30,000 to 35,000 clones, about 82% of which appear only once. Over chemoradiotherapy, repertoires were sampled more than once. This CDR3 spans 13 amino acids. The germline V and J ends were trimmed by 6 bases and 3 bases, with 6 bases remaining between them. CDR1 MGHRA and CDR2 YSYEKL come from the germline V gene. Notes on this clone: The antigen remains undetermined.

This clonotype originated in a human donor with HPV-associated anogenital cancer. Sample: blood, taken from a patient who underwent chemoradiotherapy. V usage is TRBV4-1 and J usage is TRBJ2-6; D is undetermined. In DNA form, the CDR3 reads TGCGCCAGCAGGGGTAATGGGGCCAACGTCCTGACTTTC. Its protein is CASRGNGANVLTF.